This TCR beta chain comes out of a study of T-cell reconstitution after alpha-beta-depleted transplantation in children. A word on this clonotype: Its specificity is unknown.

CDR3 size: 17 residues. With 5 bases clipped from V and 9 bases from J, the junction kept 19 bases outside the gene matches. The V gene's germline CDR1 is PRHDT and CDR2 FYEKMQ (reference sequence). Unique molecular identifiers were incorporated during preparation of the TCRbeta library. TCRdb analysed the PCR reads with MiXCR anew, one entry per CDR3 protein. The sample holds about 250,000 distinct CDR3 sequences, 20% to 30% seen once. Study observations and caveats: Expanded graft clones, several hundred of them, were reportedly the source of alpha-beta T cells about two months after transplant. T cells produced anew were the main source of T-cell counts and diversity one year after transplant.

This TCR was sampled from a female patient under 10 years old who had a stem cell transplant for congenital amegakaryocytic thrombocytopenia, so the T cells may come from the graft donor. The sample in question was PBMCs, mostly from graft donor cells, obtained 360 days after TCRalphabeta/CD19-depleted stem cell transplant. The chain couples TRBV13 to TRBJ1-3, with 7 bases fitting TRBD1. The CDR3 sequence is CASSRIAEGAGRGTIYF. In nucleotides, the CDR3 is TGTGCCAGCAGCCGGATCGCTGAGGGGGCTGGCAGGGGCACCATATATTTT.